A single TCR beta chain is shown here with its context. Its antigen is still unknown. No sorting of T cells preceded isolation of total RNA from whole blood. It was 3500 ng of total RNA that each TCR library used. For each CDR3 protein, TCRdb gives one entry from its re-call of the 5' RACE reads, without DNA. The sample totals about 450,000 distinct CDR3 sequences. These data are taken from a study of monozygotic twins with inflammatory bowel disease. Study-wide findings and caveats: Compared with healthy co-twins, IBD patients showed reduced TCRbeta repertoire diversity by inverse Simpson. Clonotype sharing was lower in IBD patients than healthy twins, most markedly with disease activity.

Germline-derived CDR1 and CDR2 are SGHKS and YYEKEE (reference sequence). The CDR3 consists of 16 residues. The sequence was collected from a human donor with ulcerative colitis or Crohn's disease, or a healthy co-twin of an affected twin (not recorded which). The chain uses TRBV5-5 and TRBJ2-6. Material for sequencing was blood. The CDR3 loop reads CASSLDAGNRANVLTF.